This T cell receptor (beta chain) was captured by sequencing in a study of cytomegalovirus exposure and HLA in healthy donors. Overall study context: Within the Caucasian-associated ancestry cluster were 81% of the approximately 370 genotyped donors.

V shed 7 bases and J shed 6 bases, with 16 bases lying between them. This CDR3 contains 13 residues. Germline assignment: CDR1 SEHNR and CDR2 FQNEAQ (reference sequence). In the case of this clone: Its antigen is not identified.

This PCR relied on a set of 60 Vbeta primers and 13 Jbeta primers. Profiled with immunoSEQ multiplex PCR; TCRdb holds only in-frame clones, not every one. The repertoire holds about 100,000 clones, with around three quarters as singletons. Regarding the study as a whole: TCR beta chains numbering more than 150 were designated cytomegalovirus-associated.

The rearrangement joins TRBV7-9 to TRBJ2-7; D is unresolved. Sequenced input: PBMCs. This TCR was recovered from a female donor in good health and CMV-seropositive. The CDR3 loop is CASTPQSRREQYF. The CDR3 coding sequence is TGTGCCAGCACCCCTCAGTCCAGGCGCGAGCAGTACTTC.